These 21 T cell receptor beta chains share one sample of origin, sequenced in a study of chemoradiotherapy in HPV16-positive cancers. Some clones are missing from TCRdb's copy, which holds only in-frame ones; the method was immunoSEQ multiplex PCR. The sample contains some 70,000 clones, about 88% of which appear only once. This specimen consisted of blood, obtained from a patient who underwent chemoradiotherapy. These receptors originate from a human donor with HPV-associated anogenital cancer.

This rearrangement joins TRBV5-4 to TRBJ2-2; D might be TRBD1 or TRBD2, each matching 5 bases. Trimming removed 3 bases from V and 3 bases from J, with 15 bases in between. Germline assignment: CDR1 SGHNT and CDR2 YYREEE (reference sequence). This CDR3 spans 16 amino acids. CDR3 DNA sequence: TGTGCCAGCAGCTCTAATGGGGGTACCTACACCGGGGAGCTGTTTTTT. Amino acid sequence: CASSSNGGTYTGELFF.

This clone was counted only a few times. The chain is built from TRBV5-6 and TRBJ2-7; TRBD2 might be the D (6 bases). This CDR3 contains 15 residues. The germline V gene encodes CDR1 SGHDT and CDR2 YYEEEE. The V end lost 0 bases, the J end lost 3 bases, and 13 bases lay between the germline ends. CDR3 nucleotide sequence: TGTGCCAGCAGCTTGGAATCGCAGGGAGGCTACGAGCAGTACTTC. Translation: CASSLESQGGYEQYF.

V and J are TRBV7-2 and TRBJ2-5; D remains ambiguous. Per germline, CDR1 SGHTA and CDR2 FQGNSA. V was clipped by 6 bases and J by 2 bases, with 19 bases between them. This CDR3 spans 16 amino acids. The CDR3 DNA reads TGTGCCAGCAGTTCAGTAGGACGTGGCATACAAGAGACCCAGTACTTC. Protein sequence: CASSSVGRGIQETQYF.

This rearrangement joins TRBV5-1 to TRBJ1-4; D might be TRBD1 (5 bases). The CDR3 totals 15 residues. Germline V CDR1 and CDR2: SGHRS, YFSETQ. V lost 1 base and J lost 8, with 15 bases in between. CDR3 loop: CASSLWGTLGEKLFF. CDR3 nucleotide sequence: TGCGCCAGCAGCTTGTGGGGGACCCTAGGGGAAAAACTGTTTTTT.

This chain joins TRBV5-1 and TRBJ1-2, with D unclear. The CDR3 is 13 residues long. Trimming left V 4 bases short and J 3 bases short, with 10 bases between. CDR1 and CDR2 from the germline V gene are SGHRS and YFSETQ. This chain's CDR3 is CASSTDWDYGYTF. CDR3 nucleotide sequence: TGCGCCAGCAGCACGGACTGGGACTATGGCTACACCTTC.

V and J are TRBV7-9 and TRBJ1-4; D remains ambiguous. This CDR3 spans 12 amino acids. Trimming left V 6 bases short and J 3 bases short, with 5 bases between. Germline loops: CDR1 SEHNR, CDR2 FQNEAQ (reference sequence). The CDR3: CASSRANEKLFF. CDR3 DNA sequence: TGTGCCAGCAGTAGGGCTAATGAAAAACTGTTTTTT.

The V call is TRBV11-2, the J call TRBJ2-1; 9 bases map to TRBD2. Germline CDR1 SGHAT, CDR2 FQNNGV. CDR3 length: 16 residues. V lost 4 bases to trimming and J lost 0 bases; unmatched junction nucleotides: 4. CDR3 loop: CASSSISGSSYNEQFF. DNA for the CDR3: TGTGCCAGCAGCTCAATTAGCGGGAGCTCCTACAATGAGCAGTTCTTC.

The V and J genes are TRBV28 and TRBJ2-7; 8 bases align to TRBD2. CDR3 length: 14 residues. Trimming cost V 2 bases and J 2 bases; bases outside gene matches: 2. Germline-derived CDR1 and CDR2 are MDHEN and SYDVKM. CDR3 sequence (DNA): TGTGCCAGCAGTTTAGGAGCGGGAGCCTACGAGCAGTACTTC. Translation: CASSLGAGAYEQYF.

This clone has more than one count but fewer than ten. V is TRBV15 and J is TRBJ2-1, with 13 bases that match TRBD2. CDR3 size: 15 residues. The trim removed 6 bases at V and 4 bases at J, leaving 3 bases unmatched. CDR1 LNHNV and CDR2 YYDKDF come from the germline V gene (reference sequence). The CDR3, as DNA: TGTGCCACCAGGACTAGCGGGGGGTGGTACAATGAGCAGTTCTTC. Encoded protein: CATRTSGGWYNEQFF.

This clone is medium-sized by share. V gene TRBV4-1 combines with J gene TRBJ2-6; D is undetermined. The CDR3 spans 16 residues. Deletions cut 2 bases from V and 0 bases from J, with 8 bases between. Germline CDR1 is MGHRA and CDR2 is YSYEKL. CDR3 bases: TGCGCCAGCAGCCAAACTGAAGGCTCTGGGGCCAACGTCCTGACTTTC. Translating it yields CASSQTEGSGANVLTF.

This chain uses TRBV19 with TRBJ2-1; 10 bases are a match to TRBD1. Trimming took 6 bases from V and 9 from J; bases not matched to a gene: 11. Germline CDR1 is LNHDA and CDR2 is SQIVND (reference sequence). This CDR3 region has 15 residues. The CDR3 region is CASRLDRGHGGEQFF. CDR3 nucleotides: TGTGCCAGTAGGTTAGACAGGGGGCACGGAGGTGAGCAGTTCTTC.

V usage is TRBV5-5 and J usage is TRBJ2-1; perhaps TRBD2 as D (6 bases). The germline V gene has CDR1 SGHKS and CDR2 YYEKEE (reference sequence). Trimming took off 0 bases at V and 4 bases at J, with 23 bases between the two ends. The length of the CDR3 is 19 residues. The CDR3 DNA sequence: TGTGCCAGCAGCTTGGTTGCGGGAAGGACATACGGGGCATACAATGAGCAGTTCTTC. Protein sequence: CASSLVAGRTYGAYNEQFF.

This sequence joins TRBV6-1 and TRBJ1-4; TRBD1 is a possible D gene (5 bases). The CDR3 consists of 14 residues. V was clipped by 5 bases and J by 9 bases, with 16 bases between them. CDR1 is MNHNS, CDR2 SASEGT, per germline. CDR3 coding DNA: TGTGCCAGCAGTCCGACAGCGTATACCCAAAAACTGTTTTTT. Amino acid sequence: CASSPTAYTQKLFF.

A note on this clone: This CDR3 is also generated by other DNA sequences in the sample. The chain joins TRBV5-1 to TRBJ2-1; 14 bases agree with TRBD2. CDR1 and CDR2 (germline): SGHRS, YFSETQ. The CDR3 sequence is 15 residues long. The V gene end was trimmed by 2 bases and the J gene end by 6 bases; junction bases not matched to a gene: 1. The DNA of the CDR3 is TGCGCCAGCAGCTTAGGGACTAGCGGGAGCAATGAGCAGTTCTTC. Translating gives CASSLGTSGSNEQFF.

The chain is built from TRBV6-5 and TRBJ2-7, with unresolved D. Germline CDR1 is MNHEY and CDR2 is SVGAGI. The CDR3 has 15 residues. Trimming pared 5 bases from V and 0 bases from J, leaving 14 bases between. DNA for the CDR3: TGTGCCAGCAGTAGTCGGACGGCGAGCTCCTACGAGCAGTACTTC. Protein product: CASSSRTASSYEQYF.

V is TRBV28 and J is TRBJ1-1; 8 bases are a match to TRBD1. CDR1 and CDR2 (germline): MDHEN, SYDVKM. There are 15 residues in the CDR3. With 4 bases clipped from V and 4 bases from J, the junction kept 8 bases outside the gene matches. The CDR3 loop reads CASSSTGDWSTEAFF. The CDR3 DNA follows: TGTGCCAGCAGTTCGACAGGGGATTGGAGCACTGAAGCTTTCTTT.

The CDR3 nucleotides are TGCAGCGCCGAGACAGGGGGGAACACTGAAGCTTTCTTT. Translation: CSAETGGNTEAFF. V is TRBV29-1 and J is TRBJ1-1; 9 nucleotides line up with TRBD1. V lost 7 bases to trimming and J lost 1 base; unmatched junction nucleotides: 4. The CDR3 consists of 13 residues. Germline assignment: CDR1 SQVTM and CDR2 ANQGSEA.

The chain couples TRBV7-3 to TRBJ1-1; D gene unclear. Trimming shortened V by 5 bases and J by 6 bases, and 13 bases separated the two germline ends. Per germline, CDR1 SGHTA and CDR2 FQGTGA. This CDR3 comprises 13 residues. CDR3 nucleotides: TGTGCCAGCAGCCACTCCGAGGGCGCTGAAGCTTTCTTT. Translating it yields CASSHSEGAEAFF.

This chain uses TRBV7-3 with TRBJ2-5; D may be TRBD1 (7 bases). This CDR3 comprises 15 residues. Per germline, CDR1 SGHTA and CDR2 FQGTGA. The V gene lost 5 bases and the J gene lost 5 bases, with 18 bases spanning the gap. The CDR3 sequence is CASSPKEGTDETQYF. The CDR3 nucleotides read TGTGCCAGCAGCCCCAAGGAGGGGACAGACGAGACCCAGTACTTC. The full variable domain, rest sourced from reference TRBV7-3 and TRBJ2-5, is GAGVSQTPSNKVTEKGKYVELRCDPISGHTALYWYRQSLGQGPEFLIYFQGTGAADDSGLPNDRFFAVRPEGSVSTLKIQRTERGDSAVYLCASSPKEGTDETQYFGPGTRLLVL.

The rearrangement links TRBV19 to TRBJ1-6; TRBD1 is a possible D gene (5 bases). The V gene lost 3 bases and the J gene lost 16 bases, with 10 bases spanning the gap. The germline gives CDR1 LNHDA, CDR2 SQIVND (reference sequence). CDR3 size: 11 residues. CDR3 sequence: CASSILGLLHF. Written as DNA, the CDR3 is TGTGCCAGTAGTATTTTGGGACTTCTCCACTTT.

The chain combines TRBV27 with TRBJ2-7; D is possibly TRBD2 (6 bases). Deletions cut 2 bases from V and 2 bases from J, with 13 bases between. The CDR3 is made up of 15 amino acids. Germline loops: CDR1 MNHEY, CDR2 SMNVEV (reference sequence). The CDR3 region has the DNA TGTGCCAGCAGTTTACACGGGAGTGGACCCTACGAGCAGTACTTC. It yields the protein CASSLHGSGPYEQYF.